This T cell receptor beta chain was identified in a study of blood T cell repertoires in COVID-19. The wider study: PBMCs, B-cell-depleted T cells, or T cells were the source of the cDNA or gDNA that made up the material.

Original processing methods: Amplification with reference gene primers provided the estimates of nucleated cell counts. Repertoires were generated with immunoSEQ multiplex PCR, while TCRdb's copy carries only in-frame clones and drops some. V and J calls and clone size are as listed in that table; D and trimming were resolved from the DNA. The sample has approximately 270,000 clones; 80% to 85% are singletons. V lost 1 base and J lost 4, with 13 bases in between. The CDR3 has 15 residues. The germline V gene encodes CDR1 LGHDT and CDR2 YNNKEL (reference sequence). The sequence came from a person in their 70s with COVID-19, enrolled during active disease. The sample comprised peripheral blood. The genes are TRBV3-1 (or the pseudogene TRBV3-2) and TRBJ1-1; D gene unclear. CDR3 protein: CASSQGARAGTEAFF. DNA for the CDR3: TGTGCCAGCAGCCAAGGTGCTCGGGCGGGCACTGAAGCTTTCTTT.